This TCR beta chain was sequenced in a study of CD8+ T cells in alopecia areata. The wider study: Female C3H/HeJ mice aged about 6-10 weeks received skin from spontaneously alopecic C3H/HeJ graft donors aged roughly 6-13 months.

CD4, CD8alpha, NKG2D, NKG2ACE and other markers were used to sort pooled cutaneous lymph node cells. There are 14 residues in the CDR3. The ends lost 6 bases at V and 2 bases at J; junction bases unmatched: 5. The V gene's germline CDR1 is NSHNY and CDR2 SYGAGN. This clone turned up a few times. Any gene name here is a mouse gene name. The CDR3 end lies 4 residues beyond the end of the read and is filled in from the germline J gene. Extraction and reverse transcription of RNA yielded cDNA as the sequencing template. Only in-frame clones appear in the TCRdb table, and some are missing; sequencing was by immunoSEQ multiplex PCR. Recorded here are 270,000 or so clones, none singletons.

The sequence derives from a C3H/HeJ mouse with alopecia areata. As its MHC haplotype, the strain has H2-k. The rearrangement links TRBV13-1 to TRBJ1-2; 9 positions match TRBD1. Sequenced sample: CD4+ T cells sorted from a lymph node. Here the CDR3 reads CASKSGQGNSDYTF. The sequenced CDR3 bases are TGTGCCAGCAAGTCGGGACAGGGCAACTCC.